This T cell receptor beta chain is from a study of Ad26.COV2.S vaccination and SARS-CoV-2 variants. The V and J ends lost 4 bases and 2 bases respectively, with 13 bases between them. The length of the CDR3 is 15 residues. Germline V gene sequence: CDR1 KGHSH, CDR2 LQKENI. Clones were sequenced by immunoSEQ multiplex PCR, and TCRdb holds only the in-frame ones, with some missing. The data contain about 410,000 clones, roughly nine tenths of them singletons. Specified treatment: 19 received Ad26.COV2.S at low or high dose, single or two shots; 5 received placebo; per-sample allocation not given. Collection of samples fell on day 63 after the first vaccine or placebo injection. Built on an Ad26 vector, the vaccine expressed Wuhan-strain SARS-CoV-2 spike.

Sequencing was performed on peripheral blood, taken in a trial of Ad26.COV2.S vaccine versus placebo. The receptor was derived from a person aged 18 to 65 who received the Ad26.COV2.S COVID-19 vaccine or a placebo. The chain links TRBV18 to TRBJ2-3; D possibly matches TRBD1 or TRBD2 (7 bases each). The CDR3 protein is CASSRWEGATDTQYF. The CDR3 DNA follows: TGTGCCAGCTCACGCTGGGAGGGGGCCACAGATACGCAGTATTTT.